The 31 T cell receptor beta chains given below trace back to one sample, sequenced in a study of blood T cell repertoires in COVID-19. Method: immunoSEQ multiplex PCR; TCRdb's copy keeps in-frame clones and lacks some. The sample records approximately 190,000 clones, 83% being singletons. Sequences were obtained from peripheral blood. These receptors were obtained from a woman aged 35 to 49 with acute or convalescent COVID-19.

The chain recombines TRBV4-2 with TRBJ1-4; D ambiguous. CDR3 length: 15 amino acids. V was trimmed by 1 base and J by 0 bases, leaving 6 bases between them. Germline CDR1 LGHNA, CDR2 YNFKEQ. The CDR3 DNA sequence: TGTGCCAGCAGCCAAGCAGGAACAACTAATGAAAAACTGTTTTTT. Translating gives CASSQAGTTNEKLFF.

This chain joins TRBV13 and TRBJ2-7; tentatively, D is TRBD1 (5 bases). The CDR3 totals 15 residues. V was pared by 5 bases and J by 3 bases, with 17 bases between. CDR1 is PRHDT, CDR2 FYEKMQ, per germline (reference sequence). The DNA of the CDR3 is TGTGCCAGCAGCCAGGCCCTTACAGGATTCTACGAGCAGTACTTC. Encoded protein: CASSQALTGFYEQYF.

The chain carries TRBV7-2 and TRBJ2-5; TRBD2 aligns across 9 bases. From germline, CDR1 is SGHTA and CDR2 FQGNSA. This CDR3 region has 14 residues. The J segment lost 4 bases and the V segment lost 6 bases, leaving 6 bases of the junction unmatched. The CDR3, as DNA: TGTGCCAGCAGTACGGGACTAGCAACAGAGACCCAGTACTTC. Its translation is CASSTGLATETQYF.

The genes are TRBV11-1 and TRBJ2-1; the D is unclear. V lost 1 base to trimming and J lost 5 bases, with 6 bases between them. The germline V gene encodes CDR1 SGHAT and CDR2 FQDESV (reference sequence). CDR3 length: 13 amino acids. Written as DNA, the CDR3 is TGTGCCAGCAGCTTAGGTCCAGACAATGAGCAGTTCTTC. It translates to CASSLGPDNEQFF.

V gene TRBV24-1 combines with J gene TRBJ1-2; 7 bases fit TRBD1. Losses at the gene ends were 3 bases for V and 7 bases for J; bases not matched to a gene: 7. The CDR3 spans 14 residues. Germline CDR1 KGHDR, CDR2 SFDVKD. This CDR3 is CATSDPSAGGGYTF. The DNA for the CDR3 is TGTGCCACCAGTGATCCCTCTGCAGGGGGTGGCTACACCTTC.

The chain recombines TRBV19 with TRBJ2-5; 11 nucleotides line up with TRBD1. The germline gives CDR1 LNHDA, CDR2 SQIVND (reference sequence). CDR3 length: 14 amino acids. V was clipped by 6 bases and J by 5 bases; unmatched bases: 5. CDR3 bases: TGTGCCAGTAGCAAGGACAGGGGGCTGGAGACCCAGTACTTC. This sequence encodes CASSKDRGLETQYF.

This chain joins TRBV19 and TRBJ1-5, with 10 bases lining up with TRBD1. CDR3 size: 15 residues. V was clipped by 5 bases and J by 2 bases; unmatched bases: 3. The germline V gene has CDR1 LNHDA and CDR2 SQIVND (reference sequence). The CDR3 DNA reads TGTGCCAGTAGTCTCGGGACAGGGGGCAATCAGCCCCAGCATTTT. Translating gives CASSLGTGGNQPQHF. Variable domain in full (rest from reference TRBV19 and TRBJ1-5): DGGITQSPKYLFRKEGQNVTLSCEQNLNHDAMYWYRQDPGQGLRLIYYSQIVNDFQKGDIAEGYSVSREKKESFPLTVTSAQKNPTAFYLCASSLGTGGNQPQHFGDGTRLSIL.

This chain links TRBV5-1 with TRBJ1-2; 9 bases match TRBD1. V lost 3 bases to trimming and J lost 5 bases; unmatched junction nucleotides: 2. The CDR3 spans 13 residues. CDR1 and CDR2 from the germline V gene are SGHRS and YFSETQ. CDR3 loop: CASSSGQGYGYTF. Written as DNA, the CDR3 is TGCGCCAGCAGCTCGGGACAGGGTTATGGCTACACCTTC.

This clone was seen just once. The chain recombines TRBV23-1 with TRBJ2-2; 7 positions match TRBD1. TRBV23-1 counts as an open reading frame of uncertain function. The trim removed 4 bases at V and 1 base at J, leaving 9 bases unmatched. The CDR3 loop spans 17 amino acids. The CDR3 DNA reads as TGCGCCAGCAGTCGCGACCTACAGGGGCGGAACACCGGGGAGCTGTTTTTT. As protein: CASSRDLQGRNTGELFF.

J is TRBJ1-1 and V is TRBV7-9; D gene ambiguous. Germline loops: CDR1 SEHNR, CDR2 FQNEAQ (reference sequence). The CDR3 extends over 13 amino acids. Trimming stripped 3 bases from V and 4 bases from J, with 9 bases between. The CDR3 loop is CASSFTMGTEAFF. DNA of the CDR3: TGTGCCAGCAGCTTCACTATGGGCACTGAAGCTTTCTTT.

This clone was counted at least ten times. CDR3 region: CASSFLAGGEGYTF. The CDR3 DNA reads TGTGCCAGCAGTTTCCTTGCAGGGGGCGAGGGCTACACCTTC. The gene calls are TRBV6-6 and TRBJ1-2; 8 bases agree with TRBD1. CDR3 length: 14 residues. Germline trimming cut 4 bases from V and 8 bases from J; bases unmatched to any gene: 9. Per the germline V gene, CDR1 is MNHNY and CDR2 is SVGAGI (reference sequence).

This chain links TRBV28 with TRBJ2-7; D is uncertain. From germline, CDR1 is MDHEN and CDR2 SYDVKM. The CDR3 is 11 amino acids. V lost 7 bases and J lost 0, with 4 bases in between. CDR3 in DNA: TGTGCCAGCACTAGCTCCTACGAGCAGTACTTC. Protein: CASTSSYEQYF.

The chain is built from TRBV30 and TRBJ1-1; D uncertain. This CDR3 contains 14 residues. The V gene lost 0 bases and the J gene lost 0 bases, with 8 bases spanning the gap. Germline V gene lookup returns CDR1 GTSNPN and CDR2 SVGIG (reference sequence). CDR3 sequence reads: CAWSVIHMNTEAFF. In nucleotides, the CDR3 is TGTGCCTGGAGTGTTATACACATGAACACTGAAGCTTTCTTT.

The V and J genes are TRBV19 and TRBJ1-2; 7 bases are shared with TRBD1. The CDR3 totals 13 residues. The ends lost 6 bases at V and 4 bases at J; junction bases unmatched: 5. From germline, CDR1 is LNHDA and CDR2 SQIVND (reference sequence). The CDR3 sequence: CASSGDSLYGYTF. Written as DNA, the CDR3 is TGTGCCAGTAGCGGGGACAGTCTCTATGGCTACACCTTC.

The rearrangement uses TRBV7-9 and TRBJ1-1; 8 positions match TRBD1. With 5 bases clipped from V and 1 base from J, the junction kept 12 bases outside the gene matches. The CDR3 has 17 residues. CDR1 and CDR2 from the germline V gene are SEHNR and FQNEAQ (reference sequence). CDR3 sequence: CASSPRTGNGPNTEAFF. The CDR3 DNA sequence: TGTGCCAGCAGCCCAAGGACAGGGAACGGGCCGAACACTGAAGCTTTCTTT.

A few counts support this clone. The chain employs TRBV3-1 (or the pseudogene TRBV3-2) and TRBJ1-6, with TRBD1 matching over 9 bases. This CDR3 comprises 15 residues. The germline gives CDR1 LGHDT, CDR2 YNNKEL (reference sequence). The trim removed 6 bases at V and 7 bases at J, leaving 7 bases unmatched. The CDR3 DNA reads TGTGCCAGCAGTCGCGGGACAGGGAGCAATTCACCCCTCCACTTT. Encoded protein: CASSRGTGSNSPLHF.

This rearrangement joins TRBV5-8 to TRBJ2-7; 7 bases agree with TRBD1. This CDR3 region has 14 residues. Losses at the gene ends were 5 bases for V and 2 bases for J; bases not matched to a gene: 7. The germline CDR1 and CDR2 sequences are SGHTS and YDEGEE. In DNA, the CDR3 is TGTGCCAGCAGATTAGGGACAGTTACCTACGAGCAGTACTTC. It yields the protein CASRLGTVTYEQYF.

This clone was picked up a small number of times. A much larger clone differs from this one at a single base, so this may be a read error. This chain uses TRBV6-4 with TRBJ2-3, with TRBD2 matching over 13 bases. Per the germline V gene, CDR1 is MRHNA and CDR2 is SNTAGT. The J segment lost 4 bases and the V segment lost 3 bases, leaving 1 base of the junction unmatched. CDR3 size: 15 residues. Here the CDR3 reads CASSELAGGPDTQYF. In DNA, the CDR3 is TGTGCCAGCAGTGAACTAGCGGGAGGGCCAGATACGCAGTATTTT.

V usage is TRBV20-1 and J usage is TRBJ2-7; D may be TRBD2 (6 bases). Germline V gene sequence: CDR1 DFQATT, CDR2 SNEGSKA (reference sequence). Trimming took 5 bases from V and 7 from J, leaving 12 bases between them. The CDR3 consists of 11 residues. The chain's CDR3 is CSAGTWKEQYF. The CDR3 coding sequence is TGCAGTGCTGGGACTTGGAAAGAGCAGTACTTC.

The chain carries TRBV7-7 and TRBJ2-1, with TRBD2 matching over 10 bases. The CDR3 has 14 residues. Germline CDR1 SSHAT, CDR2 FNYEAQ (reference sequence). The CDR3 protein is CASSLAGGWNEQFF. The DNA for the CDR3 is TGTGCTAGCTCGTTAGCGGGGGGCTGGAATGAGCAGTTCTTC.

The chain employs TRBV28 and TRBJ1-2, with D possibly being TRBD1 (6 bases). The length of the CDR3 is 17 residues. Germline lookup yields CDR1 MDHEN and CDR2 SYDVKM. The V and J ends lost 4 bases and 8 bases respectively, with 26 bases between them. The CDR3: CASSSILISGDAIGYTF. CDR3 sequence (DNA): TGTGCCAGCAGTTCCATCCTTATTTCAGGGGATGCAATCGGCTACACCTTC.

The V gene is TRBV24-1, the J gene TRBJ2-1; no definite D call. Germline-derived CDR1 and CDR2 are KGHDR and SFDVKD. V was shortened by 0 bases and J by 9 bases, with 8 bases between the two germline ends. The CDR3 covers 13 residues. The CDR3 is CATSDLEVAEQFF. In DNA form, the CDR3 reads TGTGCCACCAGTGATTTGGAGGTTGCTGAGCAGTTCTTC.

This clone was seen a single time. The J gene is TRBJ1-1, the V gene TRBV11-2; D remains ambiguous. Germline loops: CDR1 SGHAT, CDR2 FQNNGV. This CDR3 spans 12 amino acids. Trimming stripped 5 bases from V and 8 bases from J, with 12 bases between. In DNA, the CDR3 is TGTGCCAGCAGCCCCTCGGGGATCGAAGCTTTCTTT. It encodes CASSPSGIEAFF.

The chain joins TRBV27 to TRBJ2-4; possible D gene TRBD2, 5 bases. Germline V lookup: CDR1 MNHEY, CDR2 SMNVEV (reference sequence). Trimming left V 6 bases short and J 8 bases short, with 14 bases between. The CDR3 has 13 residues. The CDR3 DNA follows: TGTGCCAGCAGCGCGCTAGGAGGCGACATTCAGTACTTC. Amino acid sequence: CASSALGGDIQYF.

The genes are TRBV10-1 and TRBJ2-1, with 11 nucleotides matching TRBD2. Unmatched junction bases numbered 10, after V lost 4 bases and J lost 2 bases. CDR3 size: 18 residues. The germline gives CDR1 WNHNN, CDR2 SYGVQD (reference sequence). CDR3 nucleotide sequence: TGCGCCAGCAGTGGGCAGTGGGTTAGCGGGAGGGCCTACAATGAGCAGTTCTTC. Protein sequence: CASSGQWVSGRAYNEQFF.

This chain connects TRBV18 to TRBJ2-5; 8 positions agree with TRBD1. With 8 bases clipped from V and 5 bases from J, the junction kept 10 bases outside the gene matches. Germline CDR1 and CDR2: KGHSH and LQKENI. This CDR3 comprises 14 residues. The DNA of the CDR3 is TGTGCCAGCGATTCCGGGACAGGCGGCGAGACCCAGTACTTC. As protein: CASDSGTGGETQYF.

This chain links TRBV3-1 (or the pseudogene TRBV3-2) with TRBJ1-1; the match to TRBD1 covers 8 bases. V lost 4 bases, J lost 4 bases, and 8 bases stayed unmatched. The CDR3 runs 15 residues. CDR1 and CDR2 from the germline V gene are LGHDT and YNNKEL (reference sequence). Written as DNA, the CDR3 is TGTGCCAGCAGCCCCCGTCGAACAGGGGGCACTGAAGCTTTCTTT. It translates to CASSPRRTGGTEAFF.

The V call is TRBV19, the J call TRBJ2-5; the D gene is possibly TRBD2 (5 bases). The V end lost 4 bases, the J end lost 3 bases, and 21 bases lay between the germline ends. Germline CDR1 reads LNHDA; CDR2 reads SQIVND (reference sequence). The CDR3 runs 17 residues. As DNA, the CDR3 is TGTGCCAGTAGTACGGATACGGGAAAAAATTGGGAAGAGACCCAGTACTTC. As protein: CASSTDTGKNWEETQYF.

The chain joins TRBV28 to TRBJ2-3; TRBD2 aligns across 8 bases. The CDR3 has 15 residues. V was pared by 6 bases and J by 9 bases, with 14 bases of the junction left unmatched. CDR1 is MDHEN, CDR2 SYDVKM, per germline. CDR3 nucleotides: TGTGCCAGCAGACCGCCGGGGGGGGCCCTCCTAACGCAGTATTTT. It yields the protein CASRPPGGALLTQYF.

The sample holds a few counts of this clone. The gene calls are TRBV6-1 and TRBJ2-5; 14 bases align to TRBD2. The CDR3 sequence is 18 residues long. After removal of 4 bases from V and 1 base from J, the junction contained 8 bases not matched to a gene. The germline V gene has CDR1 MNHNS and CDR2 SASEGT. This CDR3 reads CASSVGTSGGNFQETQYF. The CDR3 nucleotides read TGTGCCAGCAGTGTAGGGACTAGCGGGGGAAATTTCCAAGAGACCCAGTACTTC.

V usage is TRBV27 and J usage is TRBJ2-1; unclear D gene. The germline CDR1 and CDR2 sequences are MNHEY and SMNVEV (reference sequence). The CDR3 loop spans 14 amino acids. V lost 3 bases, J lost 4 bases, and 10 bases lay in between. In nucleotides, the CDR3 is TGTGCCAGCAGTTTGACTGGCGTATACAATGAGCAGTTCTTC. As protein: CASSLTGVYNEQFF.